This passage covers 14 T cell receptor beta chains from one sample sequenced in a study of technical replicates of blood from several donors. Measured with immunoSEQ multiplex PCR; TCRdb has only the in-frame clones, and not every one. This sample has about 17,000 clones, with 82% found just once. The sequencing input was PBMCs. The receptors derive from a human donor in good health. Some clones in this sample may be carry-over from other donors' samples.

V gene TRBV30 combines with J gene TRBJ2-7; a weak D match, TRBD1 (6 bases). Trimming left V 3 bases short and J 3 bases short, with 9 bases between. CDR1 and CDR2 from the germline V gene are GTSNPN and SVGIG (reference sequence). This CDR3 region has 12 residues. CDR3 sequence: CAWSRDNYEQYF. CDR3 DNA: TGTGCCTGGAGCCGGGACAACTACGAGCAGTACTTC.

This chain joins TRBV5-1 and TRBJ1-1, with D unresolved. Trimming shortened V by 4 bases and J by 0 bases, and 7 bases separated the two germline ends. CDR1 is SGHRS, CDR2 YFSETQ, per germline. The CDR3 is 13 amino acids. The CDR3 coding sequence is TGCGCCAGCAGCCCCGCTATGAACACTGAAGCTTTCTTT. Protein: CASSPAMNTEAFF.

The chain couples TRBV6-1 to TRBJ1-5, with D maybe TRBD1 (6 bases). The V gene lost 0 bases and the J gene lost 2 bases, with 14 bases spanning the gap. The CDR3 extends over 17 amino acids. Germline assignment: CDR1 MNHNS and CDR2 SASEGT. The CDR3 sequence is CASSEAYTGGRNQPQHF. CDR3 nucleotides: TGTGCCAGCAGTGAAGCGTACACGGGGGGCCGCAATCAGCCCCAGCATTTT.

This clone occurred once. The chain recombines TRBV27 with TRBJ1-5, with TRBD1 identical over 9 bases. Germline values: CDR1 MNHEY, CDR2 SMNVEV (reference sequence). J gave up 4 bases and V 3 bases, and 7 bases lay outside the gene matches. This CDR3 has 16 amino acids. The CDR3 region has the DNA TGTGCCAGCAGTTTGTTGGGACAGGGTCTTAATCAGCCCCAGCATTTT. It codes for CASSLLGQGLNQPQHF.

The chain joins TRBV6-1 to TRBJ1-2; TRBD1 matches 7 bases. The CDR3 totals 14 residues. In germline, CDR1 is MNHNS, CDR2 SASEGT. Trimming removed 4 bases from V and 4 bases from J; junction bases left unmatched: 6. Here the CDR3 reads CASSVTGSGYGYTF. The CDR3 region has the DNA TGTGCCAGCAGTGTGACAGGGAGCGGCTATGGCTACACCTTC.

This rearrangement joins TRBV29-1 to TRBJ2-3; D not certain. Germline V gene sequence: CDR1 SQVTM, CDR2 ANQGSEA. The CDR3 is made up of 13 amino acids. V lost 6 bases and J 2 bases, leaving 12 bases between the germline ends. This CDR3 reads CSVKTPFTDTQYF. CDR3 nucleotides: TGCAGCGTCAAGACTCCCTTCACAGATACGCAGTATTTT.

This sequence joins TRBV29-1 and TRBJ1-1, with D maybe TRBD1 (5 bases). Trimming left V 3 bases short and J 10 bases short, with 15 bases between. The CDR3 totals 12 residues. CDR1 and CDR2 from the germline V gene are SQVTM and ANQGSEA. This CDR3 reads CSVERQSQGAFF. Written as DNA, the CDR3 is TGCAGCGTTGAGAGGCAGTCCCAGGGAGCTTTCTTT.

This rearrangement joins TRBV14 to TRBJ2-4; 10 nucleotides line up with TRBD2. The length of the CDR3 is 12 residues. The trim removed 3 bases at V and 15 bases at J, leaving 5 bases unmatched. Germline loops: CDR1 SGHDN, CDR2 FVKESK. The CDR3 nucleotides are TGTGCCAGCAGCCAGGGACTAGCGTATCCGTACTTC. It translates to CASSQGLAYPYF. The variable domain in full, with the rest retrieved from reference TRBV14 and TRBJ2-4, is EAGVTQFPSHSVIEKGQTVTLRCDPISGHDNLYWYRRVMGKEIKFLLHFVKESKQDESGMPNNRFLAERTGGTYSTLKVQPAELEDSGVYFCASSQGLAYPYFGAGTRLSVL.

The gene calls are TRBV6-1 and TRBJ2-7; 12 nucleotides align to TRBD1. The CDR3 has 16 amino acids. V shed 0 bases, J shed 6 bases, and the junction held 6 bases outside the gene matches. The germline CDR1 and CDR2 sequences are MNHNS and SASEGT. The CDR3 bases are TGTGCCAGCAGTGAAGCACCGGGACAGGGGGCAGGCGAGCAGTACTTC. This encodes CASSEAPGQGAGEQYF.

Concerning this clone: In the same sample, other DNA sequences code for this CDR3. The J gene is TRBJ2-2, the V gene TRBV5-1; D is possibly TRBD1 (6 bases). V was clipped by 8 bases and J by 1 base, with 18 bases between them. CDR1 is SGHRS, CDR2 YFSETQ, per germline. The CDR3 spans 16 residues. DNA for the CDR3: TGCGCCAGTACTCGGGGAGCACAGGGGAACACCGGGGAGCTGTTTTTT. It specifies CASTRGAQGNTGELFF. The full variable domain, rest sourced from reference TRBV5-1 and TRBJ2-2, is KAGVTQTPRYLIKTRGQQVTLSCSPISGHRSVSWYQQTPGQGLQFLFEYFSETQRNKGNFPGRFSGRQFSNSRSEMNVSTLELGDSALYLCASTRGAQGNTGELFFGEGSRLTVL.

This chain connects TRBV21-1 to TRBJ2-1; the table's D call, TRBD1, was not checked against the DNA. TRBV21-1 is a pseudogene locus. The CDR3 consists of 22 residues. CDR3 sequence reads: CASSISGGYRLTGGATINEQFF. CDR3 in DNA: TGTGCCAGCAGCATATCCGGGGGCTACAGGTTGACAGGGGGCGCTACAATCAATGAGCAGTTCTTC.

V gene TRBV5-1 combines with J gene TRBJ2-1, with 8 bases lining up with TRBD1. Germline V gene data show CDR1 as SGHRS and CDR2 as YFSETQ. The CDR3 contains 15 residues. With V trimmed by 2 bases and J by 4 bases, 5 bases remained unmatched. Written as DNA, the CDR3 is TGCGCCAGCAGCTTCGGACAGGGACAATACAATGAGCAGTTCTTC. Translating it yields CASSFGQGQYNEQFF.

The chain has TRBV5-1 and TRBJ2-7; D uncertain. The germline V gene encodes CDR1 SGHRS and CDR2 YFSETQ. Trimming took off 0 bases at V and 4 bases at J, with 20 bases between the two ends. The CDR3 sequence is 17 residues long. The CDR3 protein is CASSLGMGSQSQYEQYF. The DNA for the CDR3 is TGCGCCAGCAGCTTGGGAATGGGCTCCCAATCCCAATACGAGCAGTACTTC. The variable domain in full, completed from reference TRBV5-1 and TRBJ2-7, reads KAGVTQTPRYLIKTRGQQVTLSCSPISGHRSVSWYQQTPGQGLQFLFEYFSETQRNKGNFPGRFSGRQFSNSRSEMNVSTLELGDSALYLCASSLGMGSQSQYEQYFGPGTRLTVT.

V usage is TRBV6-1 and J usage is TRBJ2-7; 10 positions match TRBD2. V lost 3 bases and J lost 3; bases outside the gene matches: 8. The germline V gene has CDR1 MNHNS and CDR2 SASEGT. The CDR3 loop spans 16 amino acids. The CDR3 spells CASSDPSLAGNYEQYF. DNA for the CDR3: TGTGCCAGCAGTGACCCCTCACTAGCGGGGAACTACGAGCAGTACTTC.